A selection of T cell receptor beta chains follows, all from one sample in a study of T cell responses to AZD1222 COVID-19 vaccine. Sequencing was performed with immunoSEQ multiplex PCR; in TCRdb, only in-frame clones are kept and a portion is missing. This sample has over 95,000 clones, with approximately 90% found just once. Sequencing used peripheral blood, obtained on day 0 of AZD1222 vaccination. The receptors originated from an adult in good health. Each CDR3 is given without its conserved first and last residue. Each record gives: J gene, V gene, CDR3 protein.

J gene: TRBJ2-1
V gene: TRBV6-2/TRBV6-3
CDR3 protein: ASSYRLANEQF

J gene: TRBJ2-5
V gene: TRBV7-8
CDR3 protein: ASSLIYQETQY

J gene: TRBJ2-3
V gene: TRBV28
CDR3 protein: ASSPGGAGVTDTQY

J gene: TRBJ2-5
V gene: TRBV5-4
CDR3 protein: ASSPQTGQGRTKETQY

J gene: TRBJ2-3
V gene: TRBV3-1/TRBV3-2
CDR3 protein: ASSHGLAGTDTQY

J gene: TRBJ2-7
V gene: TRBV7-3
CDR3 protein: ASSRRQLQPYEQY

J gene: TRBJ2-6
V gene: TRBV18
CDR3 protein: ASSLSTGPTSGANVLT

J gene: TRBJ2-5
V gene: TRBV19
CDR3 protein: ASSIVAGGTQETQY

J gene: TRBJ2-7
V gene: TRBV28
CDR3 protein: ASKDVSTYEQY

J gene: TRBJ2-1
V gene: TRBV6-5
CDR3 protein: ASSSQQGAGYNEQF

J gene: TRBJ2-1
V gene: TRBV7-2
CDR3 protein: ASSFGGSGVYNEQF

J gene: TRBJ1-1
V gene: TRBV18
CDR3 protein: ASSRNTGTEAF

J gene: TRBJ2-2
V gene: TRBV5-4
CDR3 protein: ASSPGGRGTGELF

J gene: TRBJ1-2
V gene: TRBV10-3
CDR3 protein: AISESSGELYGYT

J gene: TRBJ2-1
V gene: TRBV7-3
CDR3 protein: ASAIGLAGVYEQF

J gene: TRBJ1-5
V gene: TRBV7-9
CDR3 protein: ASSLEKGRGNQPQH